This TCR beta chain was recovered during a study of cytomegalovirus exposure and HLA in healthy donors. Looking at the study overall: Earlier results showed 117 million unique TCR beta sequences derived from roughly 190 million T cells. HLA-typed donors were the source of 83 million or so unique TCRs held in an early data release.

The junction had 14 bases not matched to a gene; V was cut back by 6 bases and J by 8 bases. The CDR3 has 16 amino acids. The germline gives CDR1 MNHNY, CDR2 SVGAGI (reference sequence). Study conclusions and caveats: Later analysis associated a missense DCLRE1C variant with TCR beta V- and J-gene trimming.

The study ran its PCR with 60 Vbeta and 13 Jbeta primers. Generated by immunoSEQ multiplex PCR, the TCRdb table keeps only in-frame clones and is missing some. The sample table includes 50,000 or so clones. Comments on this clone: Its antigen is still unknown.

Sequencing was done on a sample of PBMCs. This sequence originates from a woman aged 60-75 years in good health and CMV-seropositive. V and J are TRBV6-6 and TRBJ2-1, with 9 bases aligning to TRBD1. The CDR3 coding sequence is TGTGCCAGCAGCAAAATGGTCGCGACAGGGGGTTATGAGCAGTTCTTC. Its translation is CASSKMVATGGYEQFF.